This T cell receptor (beta chain) was identified in a study of blood T cells in healthy people across ages. This clonotype showed up just once. With a J-beta primer mix and a sample-barcoded 5' primer, a second PCR ran roughly 6 to 11 cycles. A single record per CDR3 protein comes from TCRdb applying MiXCR to the 5' RACE reads. Of 650,000 to 700,000 distinct CDR3 sequences in the sample, about a third were seen once. V was trimmed by 4 bases and J by 4 bases, leaving 11 bases between them. The CDR3 loop spans 13 amino acids. Germline-derived CDR1 and CDR2 are SQVTM and ANQGSEA. The receptor comes from a woman older than 75 in good health. The sequencing sample was made of blood. The rearrangement links TRBV29-1 to TRBJ1-3; TRBD1 is a possible D gene (5 bases). The CDR3 is CSVVKGVGNTIYF. The DNA for the CDR3 is TGCAGCGTTGTTAAAGGGGTCGGAAACACCATATATTTT.